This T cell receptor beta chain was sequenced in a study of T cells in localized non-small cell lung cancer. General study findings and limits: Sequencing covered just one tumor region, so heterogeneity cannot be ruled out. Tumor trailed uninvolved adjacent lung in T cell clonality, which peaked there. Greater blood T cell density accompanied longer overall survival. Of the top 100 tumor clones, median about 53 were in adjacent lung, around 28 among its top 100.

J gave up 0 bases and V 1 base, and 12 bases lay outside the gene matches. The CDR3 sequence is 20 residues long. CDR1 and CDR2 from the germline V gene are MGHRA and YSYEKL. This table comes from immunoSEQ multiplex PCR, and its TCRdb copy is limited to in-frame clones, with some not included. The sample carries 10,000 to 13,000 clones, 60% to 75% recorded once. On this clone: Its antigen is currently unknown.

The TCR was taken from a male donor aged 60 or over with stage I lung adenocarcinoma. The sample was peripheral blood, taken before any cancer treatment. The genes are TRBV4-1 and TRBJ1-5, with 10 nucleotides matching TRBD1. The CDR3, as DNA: TGCGCCAGCAGCCAAGTGGTTTTCGGGACAGGGGATTATAGCAATCAGCCCCAGCATTTT. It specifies CASSQVVFGTGDYSNQPQHF.